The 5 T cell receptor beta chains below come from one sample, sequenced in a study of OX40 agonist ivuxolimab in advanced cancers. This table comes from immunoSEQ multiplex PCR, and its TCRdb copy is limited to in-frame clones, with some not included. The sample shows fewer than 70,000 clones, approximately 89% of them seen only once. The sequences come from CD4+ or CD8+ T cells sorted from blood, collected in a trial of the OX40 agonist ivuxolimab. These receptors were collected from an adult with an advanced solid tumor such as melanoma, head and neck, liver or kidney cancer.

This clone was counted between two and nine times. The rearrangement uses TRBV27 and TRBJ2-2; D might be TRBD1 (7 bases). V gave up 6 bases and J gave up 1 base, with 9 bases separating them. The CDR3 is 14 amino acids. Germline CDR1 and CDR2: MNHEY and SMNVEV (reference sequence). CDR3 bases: TGTGCCAGCAGGCAGGGGGGGAACACCGGGGAGCTGTTTTTT. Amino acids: CASRQGGNTGELFF.

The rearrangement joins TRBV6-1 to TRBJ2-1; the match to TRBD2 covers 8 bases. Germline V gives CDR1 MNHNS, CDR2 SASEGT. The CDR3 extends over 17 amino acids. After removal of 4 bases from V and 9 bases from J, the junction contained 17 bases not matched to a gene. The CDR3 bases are TGTGCCAGCAGTGTTTACTGGGGCGGGGGGACTGGCTTTGAGCAGTTCTTC. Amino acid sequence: CASSVYWGGGTGFEQFF.

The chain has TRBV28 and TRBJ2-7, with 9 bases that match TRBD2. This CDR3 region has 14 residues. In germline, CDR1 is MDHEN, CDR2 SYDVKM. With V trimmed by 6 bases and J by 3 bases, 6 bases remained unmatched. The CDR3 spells CASRPLAGVYEQYF. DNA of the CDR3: TGTGCCAGCAGACCACTAGCGGGTGTCTACGAGCAGTACTTC.

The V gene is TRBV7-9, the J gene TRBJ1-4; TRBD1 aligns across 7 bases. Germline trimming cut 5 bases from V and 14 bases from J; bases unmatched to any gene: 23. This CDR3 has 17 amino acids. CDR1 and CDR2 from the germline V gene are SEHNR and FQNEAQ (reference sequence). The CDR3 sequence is CASSPKVRDSRWGGLFF. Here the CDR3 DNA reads TGTGCCAGCAGCCCAAAAGTCCGGGACAGCCGTTGGGGGGGGCTGTTTTTT.

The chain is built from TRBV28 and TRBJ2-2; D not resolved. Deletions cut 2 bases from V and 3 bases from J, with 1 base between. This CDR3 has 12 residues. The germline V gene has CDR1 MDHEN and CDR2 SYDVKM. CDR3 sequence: CASSLDTGELFF. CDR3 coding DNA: TGTGCCAGCAGTTTAGACACCGGGGAGCTGTTTTTT.